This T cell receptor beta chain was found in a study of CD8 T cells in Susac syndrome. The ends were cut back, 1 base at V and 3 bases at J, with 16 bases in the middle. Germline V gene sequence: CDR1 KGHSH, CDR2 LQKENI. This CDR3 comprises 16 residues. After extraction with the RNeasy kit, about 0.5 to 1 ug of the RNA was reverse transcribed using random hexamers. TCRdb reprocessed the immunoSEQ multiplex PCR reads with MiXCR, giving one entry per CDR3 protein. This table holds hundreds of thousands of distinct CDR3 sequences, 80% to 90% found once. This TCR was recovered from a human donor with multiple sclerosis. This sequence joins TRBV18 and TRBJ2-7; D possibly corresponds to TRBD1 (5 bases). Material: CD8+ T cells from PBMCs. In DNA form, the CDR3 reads TGTGCCAGCTCACCACTCATCCGCGACAGAATCTACGAGCAGTACTTC. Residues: CASSPLIRDRIYEQYF.